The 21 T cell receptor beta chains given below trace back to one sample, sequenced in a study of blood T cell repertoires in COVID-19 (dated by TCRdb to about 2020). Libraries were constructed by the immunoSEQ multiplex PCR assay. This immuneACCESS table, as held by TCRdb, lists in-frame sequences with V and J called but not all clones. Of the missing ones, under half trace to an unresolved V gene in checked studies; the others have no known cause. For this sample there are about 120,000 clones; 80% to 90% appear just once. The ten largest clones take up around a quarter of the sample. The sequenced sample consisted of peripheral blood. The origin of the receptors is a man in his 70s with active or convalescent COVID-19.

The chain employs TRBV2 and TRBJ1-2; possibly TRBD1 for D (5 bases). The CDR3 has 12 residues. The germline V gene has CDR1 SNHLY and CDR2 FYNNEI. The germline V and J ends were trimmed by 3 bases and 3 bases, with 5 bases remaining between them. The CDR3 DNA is TGTGCCAGCAGTGACAGGGACTATGGCTACACCTTC. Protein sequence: CASSDRDYGYTF. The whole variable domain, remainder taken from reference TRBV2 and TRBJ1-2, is EPEVTQTPSHQVTQMGQEVILRCVPISNHLYFYWYRQILGQKVEFLVSFYNNEISEKSEIFDDQFSVERPDGSNFTLKIRSTKLEDSAMYFCASSDRDYGYTFGSGTRLTVV.

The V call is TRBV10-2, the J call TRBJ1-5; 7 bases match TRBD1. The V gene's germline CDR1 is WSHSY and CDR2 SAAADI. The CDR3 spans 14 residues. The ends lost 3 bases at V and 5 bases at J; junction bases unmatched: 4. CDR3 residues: CASSDRQGDQPQHF. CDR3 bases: TGCGCCAGCAGTGACCGACAGGGCGATCAGCCCCAGCATTTT.

CDR3 coding DNA: TGTGCCAGCAGTGGACAGTTCAGCTCTGGAAACACCATATATTTT. Its translation is CASSGQFSSGNTIYF. The V and J genes are TRBV6-2 or TRBV6-3 and TRBJ1-3, with D maybe TRBD1 (6 bases). With 5 bases removed from V and 0 bases from J, the gap between germline ends came to 11 bases. The CDR3 spans 15 residues. Germline CDR1 MNHEY, CDR2 SVGEGT.

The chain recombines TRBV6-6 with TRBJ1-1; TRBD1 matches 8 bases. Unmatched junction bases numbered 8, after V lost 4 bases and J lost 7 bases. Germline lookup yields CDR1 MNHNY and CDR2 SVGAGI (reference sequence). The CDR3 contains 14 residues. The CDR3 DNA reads TGTGCCAGCAGTTCCCTGGACAGGGAGAATGAAGCTTTCTTT. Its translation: CASSSLDRENEAFF.

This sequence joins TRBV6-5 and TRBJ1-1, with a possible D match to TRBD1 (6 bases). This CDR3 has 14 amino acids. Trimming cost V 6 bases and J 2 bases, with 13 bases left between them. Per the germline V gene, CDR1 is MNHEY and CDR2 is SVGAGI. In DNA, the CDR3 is TGTGCCAGCAGGCGCAGGGGCTTTAACACTGAAGCTTTCTTT. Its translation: CASRRRGFNTEAFF.

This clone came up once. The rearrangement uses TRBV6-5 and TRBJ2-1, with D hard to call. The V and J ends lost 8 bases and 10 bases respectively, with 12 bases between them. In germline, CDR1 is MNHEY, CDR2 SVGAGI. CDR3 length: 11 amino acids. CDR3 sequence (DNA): TGTGCCAGCTATTCCTTAGAAGAGCAGTTCTTC. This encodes CASYSLEEQFF.

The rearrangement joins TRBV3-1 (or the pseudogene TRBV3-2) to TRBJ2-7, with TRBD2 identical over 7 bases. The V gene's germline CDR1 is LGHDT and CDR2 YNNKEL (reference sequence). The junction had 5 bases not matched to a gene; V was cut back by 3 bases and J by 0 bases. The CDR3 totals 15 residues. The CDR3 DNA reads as TGTGCCAGCAGCCACATCGGCGGGAGCTCCTACGAGCAGTACTTC. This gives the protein CASSHIGGSSYEQYF.

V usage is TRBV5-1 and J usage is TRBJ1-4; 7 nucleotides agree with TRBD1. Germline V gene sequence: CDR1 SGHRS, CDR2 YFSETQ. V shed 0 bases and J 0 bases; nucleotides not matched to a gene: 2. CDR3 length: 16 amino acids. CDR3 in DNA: TGCGCCAGCAGCTTGGGGGGACAGTCAACTAATGAAAAACTGTTTTTT. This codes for CASSLGGQSTNEKLFF. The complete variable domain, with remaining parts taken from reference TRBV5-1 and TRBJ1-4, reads KAGVTQTPRYLIKTRGQQVTLSCSPISGHRSVSWYQQTPGQGLQFLFEYFSETQRNKGNFPGRFSGRQFSNSRSEMNVSTLELGDSALYLCASSLGGQSTNEKLFFGSGTQLSVL.

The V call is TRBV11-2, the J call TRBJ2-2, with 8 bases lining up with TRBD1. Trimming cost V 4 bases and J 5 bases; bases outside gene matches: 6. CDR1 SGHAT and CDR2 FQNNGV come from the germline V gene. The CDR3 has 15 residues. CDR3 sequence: CASSSRQGRTGELFF. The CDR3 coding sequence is TGTGCCAGCAGCTCTAGACAGGGGCGTACCGGGGAGCTGTTTTTT.

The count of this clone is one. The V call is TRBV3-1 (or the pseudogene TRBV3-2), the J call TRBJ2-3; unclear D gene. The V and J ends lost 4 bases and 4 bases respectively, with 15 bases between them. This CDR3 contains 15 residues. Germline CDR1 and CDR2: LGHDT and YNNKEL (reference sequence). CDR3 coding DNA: TGTGCCAGCAGCCCTGACACGGCCCCCGCAGATACGCAGTATTTT. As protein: CASSPDTAPADTQYF.

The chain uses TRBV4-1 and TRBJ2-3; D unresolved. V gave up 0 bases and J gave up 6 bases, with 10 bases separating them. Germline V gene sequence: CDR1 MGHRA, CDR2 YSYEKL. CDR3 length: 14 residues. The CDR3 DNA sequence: TGCGCCAGCAGCCAAGATACAGTCCGGGATACGCAGTATTTT. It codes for CASSQDTVRDTQYF.

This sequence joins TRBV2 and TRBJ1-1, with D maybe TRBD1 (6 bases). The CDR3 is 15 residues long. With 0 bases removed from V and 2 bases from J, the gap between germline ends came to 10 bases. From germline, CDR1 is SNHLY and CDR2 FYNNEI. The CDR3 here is CASSEATGLNTEAFF. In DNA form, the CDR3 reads TGTGCCAGCAGTGAAGCCACAGGGTTAAACACTGAAGCTTTCTTT.

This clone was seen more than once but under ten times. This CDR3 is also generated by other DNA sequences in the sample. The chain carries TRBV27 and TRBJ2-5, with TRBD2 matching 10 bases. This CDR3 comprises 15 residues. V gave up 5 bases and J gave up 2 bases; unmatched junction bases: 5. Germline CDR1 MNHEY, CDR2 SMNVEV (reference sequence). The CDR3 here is CASSLRTSGQETQYF. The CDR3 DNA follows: TGTGCCAGCAGTCTTCGGACTAGCGGACAAGAGACCCAGTACTTC.

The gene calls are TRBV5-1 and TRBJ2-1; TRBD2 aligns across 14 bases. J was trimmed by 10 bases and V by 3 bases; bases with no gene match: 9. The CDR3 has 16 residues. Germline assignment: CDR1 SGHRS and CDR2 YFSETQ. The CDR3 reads CASSSGGTSGRGEQFF. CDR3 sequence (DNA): TGCGCCAGCAGCTCGGGAGGGACTAGCGGGAGAGGAGAGCAGTTCTTC.

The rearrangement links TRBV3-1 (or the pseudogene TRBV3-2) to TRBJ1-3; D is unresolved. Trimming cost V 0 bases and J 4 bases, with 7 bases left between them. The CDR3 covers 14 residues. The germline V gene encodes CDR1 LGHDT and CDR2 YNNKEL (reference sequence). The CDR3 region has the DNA TGTGCCAGCAGCCAAGATTTGTCGGGAAACACCATATATTTT. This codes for CASSQDLSGNTIYF.

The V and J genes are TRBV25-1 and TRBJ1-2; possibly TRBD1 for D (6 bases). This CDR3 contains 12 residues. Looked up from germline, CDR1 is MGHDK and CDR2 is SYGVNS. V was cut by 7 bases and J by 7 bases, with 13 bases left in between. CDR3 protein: CASKTGSGGYTF. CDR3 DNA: TGTGCCAGCAAGACAGGATCTGGTGGCTACACCTTC.

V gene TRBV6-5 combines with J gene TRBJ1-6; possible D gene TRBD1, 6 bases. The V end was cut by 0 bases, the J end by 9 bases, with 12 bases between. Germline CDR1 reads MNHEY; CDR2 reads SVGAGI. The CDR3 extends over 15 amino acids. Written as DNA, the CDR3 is TGTGCCAGCAGTTACTCTTGGCAGGGGAGTTCACCCCTCCACTTT. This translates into CASSYSWQGSSPLHF.

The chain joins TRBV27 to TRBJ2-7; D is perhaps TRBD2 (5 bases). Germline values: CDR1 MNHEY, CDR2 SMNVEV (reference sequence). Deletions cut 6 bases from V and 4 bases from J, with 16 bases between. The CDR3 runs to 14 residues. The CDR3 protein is CASRPEARTYEQYF. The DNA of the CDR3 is TGTGCCAGCAGACCCGAAGCCAGGACTTACGAGCAGTACTTC.

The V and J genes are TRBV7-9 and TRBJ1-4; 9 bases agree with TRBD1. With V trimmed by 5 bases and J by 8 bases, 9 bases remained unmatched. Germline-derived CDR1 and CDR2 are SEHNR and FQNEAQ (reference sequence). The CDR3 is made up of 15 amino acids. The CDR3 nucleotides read TGTGCCAGCAGCCCCAGGACAGGGGACGGAGAAAAACTGTTTTTT. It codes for CASSPRTGDGEKLFF.

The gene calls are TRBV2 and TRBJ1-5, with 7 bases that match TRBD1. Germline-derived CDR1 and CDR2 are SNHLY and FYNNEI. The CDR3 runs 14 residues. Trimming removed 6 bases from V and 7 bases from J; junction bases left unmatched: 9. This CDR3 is CASSATGNFQPQHF. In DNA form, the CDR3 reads TGTGCCAGCAGCGCGACAGGGAACTTCCAGCCCCAGCATTTT.

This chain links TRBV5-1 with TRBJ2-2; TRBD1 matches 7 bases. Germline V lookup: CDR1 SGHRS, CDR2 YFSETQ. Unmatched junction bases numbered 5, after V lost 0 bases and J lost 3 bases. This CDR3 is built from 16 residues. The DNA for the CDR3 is TGCGCCAGCAGCTTGGGCGACAGGGTGGACACCGGGGAGCTGTTTTTT. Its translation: CASSLGDRVDTGELFF. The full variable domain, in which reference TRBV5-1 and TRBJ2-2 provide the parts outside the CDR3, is KAGVTQTPRYLIKTRGQQVTLSCSPISGHRSVSWYQQTPGQGLQFLFEYFSETQRNKGNFPGRFSGRQFSNSRSEMNVSTLELGDSALYLCASSLGDRVDTGELFFGEGSRLTVL.